One TCR beta chain is described in this entry. This clone turned up a few times. This clone's antigen is unknown. Per-nucleotide qualities are absent, and no much larger clonotype sits a single base away. The sample comes from a study of OX40 agonist ivuxolimab in advanced cancers. General notes on the study: Ivuxolimab was an agonistic, fully human IgG2 monoclonal antibody directed against OX40 (CD134), a costimulatory receptor. The dose-escalation cohort was almost 85% male with a mean age of around 62 years, ranging from roughly 20 to 80. Peripheral TCRbeta sequencing aimed to test whether ivuxolimab altered TCR sequence diversity and caused clonal T-cell expansion. Intravenous ivuxolimab was administered to patients every 2 weeks at six dose levels: 0.01, 0.1, 0.3, 1.5, 3 and 10 mg/kg. Patients were allowed to have had prior anti-PD-1, anti-PD-L1 or anti-CTLA-4 therapy, and 40% of the dose-escalation patients had been treated with checkpoint inhibitors. The paper reports the monotherapy dose-escalation portion (N = 52 patients) of the phase I ivuxolimab trial. Among the 52 dose-escalation patients, some 20 had hepatocellular carcinoma, 15 or so melanoma, 9 renal cell carcinoma and 9 head and neck cancer. Partial responses occurred in three dose-escalation patients: two with cutaneous melanoma and one with hepatocellular carcinoma. What the work shows at the level of the full study, not this receptor alone: After ivuxolimab, expanded clones were on average more numerous among CD8+ T cells than among CD4+ T cells. Low levels of normalized T-cell clonal expansion were also shown by some nonresponding patients. Which antigens the clonally expanded peripheral T cells were specific for was not determined. At doses from 0.1 to 3.0 mg/kg, clonal expansion was seen in both CD4+ and CD8+ blood T cells between baseline and week 6. Partial responders in the 0.1-3.0 mg/kg groups had among the lowest normalized peripheral clonal expansion, especially among CD8+ T cells.

Genomic DNA was isolated from the sorted cells so that the TCRbeta CDR3 region could be sequenced. The immunoSEQ Assay was used to sequence the TCRbeta CDR3 regions. Sourced from immuneACCESS, this table was stored by TCRdb with only in-frame sequences that have V and J called. A share of the clones is absent; for the studies checked, an unresolved V gene accounts for under half, and the remainder has no known explanation. Here the sample has approximately 80,000 clones; roughly 89% occur a single time. The top ten clonotypes cover less than 0.2% of the sample. Patients with autoimmune disease history or receiving systemic immunosuppression were excluded from the trial. In every dose cohort, peripheral blood was drawn for TCR sequencing at baseline, cycle 4 day 1, and cycle 7 day 1. Samples were obtained from an open-label, multicenter, first-in-human phase I dose-escalation trial of ivuxolimab. Adults with locally advanced or metastatic head and neck squamous cell, hepatocellular, melanoma or renal cell carcinoma were enrolled in the trial. Before TCR sequencing, CD4+ T cells and CD8+ T cells were sorted from peripheral blood as separate populations.

The germline V gene supplies CDR1 LGHNA and CDR2 YSLEER. Including cysteine and phenylalanine, the CDR3 has 16 amino acids. This entry keeps only the CDR3 DNA: 48 bases, framed from base 1. V and J lose 5 bases and 3 bases, and a span of 20 bases separates them. This chain is built from TRBV4-3 and TRBJ2-7; the D segment may tentatively be TRBD1 or TRBD2, each giving 5 matched bases. The TCR sequence derives from an adult with an advanced solid tumor such as melanoma, head and neck, liver or kidney cancer. Material: CD4+ or CD8+ T cells sorted from blood, obtained in a trial of the OX40 agonist ivuxolimab. The base sequence is TGCGCCAGCAGCACCGTCCGGGGCCAAGGCCTCTACGAGCAGTACTTC. This translates into CASSTVRGQGLYEQYF.